The 13 T cell receptor beta chains presented below share a single source sample, sequenced in a study of OX40 agonist ivuxolimab in advanced cancers. TCRdb keeps only in-frame clones here, not all; method: immunoSEQ multiplex PCR. The table has over 15,000 clones, roughly 86% seen once. The specimen comprised CD4+ or CD8+ T cells sorted from blood, sampled in a trial of the OX40 agonist ivuxolimab. The origin of the receptors is an adult with an advanced solid tumor such as melanoma, head and neck, liver or kidney cancer.

J is TRBJ2-1 and V is TRBV7-9; D uncertain. The CDR3 runs to 12 residues. Germline V gives CDR1 SEHNR, CDR2 FQNEAQ (reference sequence). Trimming removed 5 bases from V and 0 bases from J, with 2 bases in between. This chain's CDR3 is CASSLSYNEQFF. The CDR3 nucleotides read TGTGCCAGCAGCCTCTCCTACAATGAGCAGTTCTTC.

The chain couples TRBV19 to TRBJ2-5; the D is unclear. Germline CDR1 LNHDA, CDR2 SQIVND (reference sequence). V was shortened by 0 bases and J by 5 bases, with 1 base between the two germline ends. The length of the CDR3 is 11 residues. CDR3 region: CASSIDETQYF. Written as DNA, the CDR3 is TGTGCCAGTAGTATAGATGAGACCCAGTACTTC. Supplemented by reference TRBV19 and TRBJ2-5, the full variable domain reads DGGITQSPKYLFRKEGQNVTLSCEQNLNHDAMYWYRQDPGQGLRLIYYSQIVNDFQKGDIAEGYSVSREKKESFPLTVTSAQKNPTAFYLCASSIDETQYFGPGTRLLVL.

The chain is built from TRBV7-6 and TRBJ1-5; D is unclear. This CDR3 spans 15 amino acids. Germline V lookup: CDR1 SGHVS, CDR2 FNYEAQ. V was trimmed by 5 bases and J by 6 bases, leaving 17 bases between them. The CDR3 protein is CASSRTAERVQPQHF. Here the CDR3 DNA reads TGTGCCAGCAGCCGAACGGCGGAACGGGTTCAGCCCCAGCATTTT.

V usage is TRBV6-1 and J usage is TRBJ1-2, with 7 bases matching TRBD1. The CDR3 is 12 amino acids. The junction had 3 bases not matched to a gene; V was cut back by 4 bases and J by 7 bases. Germline V gene lookup returns CDR1 MNHNS and CDR2 SASEGT. The CDR3 DNA reads TGTGCCAGCAGTGGACAGGGATTTGGCTACACCTTC. Its translation is CASSGQGFGYTF.

This sequence joins TRBV4-2 and TRBJ1-4; D ambiguous. From germline, CDR1 is LGHNA and CDR2 YNFKEQ. The CDR3 has 16 residues. V lost 6 bases, J lost 4 bases, and 18 bases lay in between. The CDR3 DNA reads TGTGCCAGCAGACCCGAGGAGCGGCGGAGTAATGAAAAACTGTTTTTT. It yields the protein CASRPEERRSNEKLFF.

The chain recombines TRBV2 with TRBJ2-7; TRBD1 is a possible D gene (6 bases). Trimming shortened V by 6 bases and J by 7 bases, and 13 bases separated the two germline ends. CDR1 and CDR2 from the germline V gene are SNHLY and FYNNEI. This CDR3 is built from 12 residues. CDR3 sequence (DNA): TGTGCCAGCAGCGCTACAGGGCTTGAGCAGTACTTC. Translation: CASSATGLEQYF.

This clone was counted a single time. The CDR3 here is CAWSPGGASGANVLTF. The CDR3 region has the DNA TGTGCCTGGAGTCCAGGGGGCGCGTCTGGGGCCAACGTCCTGACTTTC. The rearrangement links TRBV30 to TRBJ2-6, with 8 nucleotides matching TRBD1. CDR3 length equals 16 residues. The V gene end was trimmed by 2 bases and the J gene end by 1 base; junction bases not matched to a gene: 4. CDR1 and CDR2 from the germline V gene are GTSNPN and SVGIG (reference sequence). Filled out from reference TRBV30 and TRBJ2-6, the complete variable domain reads SQTIHQWPATLVQPVGSPLSLECTVEGTSNPNLYWYRQAAGRGLQLLFYSVGIGQISSEVPQNLSASRPQDRQFILSSKKLLLSDSGFYLCAWSPGGASGANVLTFGAGSRLTVL.

This clone was found a few times. The chain joins TRBV11-2 to TRBJ1-6; perhaps TRBD1 as D (5 bases). Looked up from germline, CDR1 is SGHAT and CDR2 is FQNNGV. CDR3 length: 16 amino acids. The ends were cut back, 5 bases at V and 10 bases at J, with 21 bases in the middle. CDR3 DNA sequence: TGTGCCAGCAGCGCGCGCCGCGGGGGGACCGCATCACCCCTCCACTTT. Encoded protein: CASSARRGGTASPLHF.

This chain joins TRBV11-2 and TRBJ2-2; a possible D gene is TRBD1 (5 bases). CDR1 SGHAT and CDR2 FQNNGV come from the germline V gene. The CDR3 covers 13 residues. Trimming left V 6 bases short and J 1 base short, with 6 bases between. The CDR3 coding sequence is TGTGCCAGCAGGGGGCTGAACACCGGGGAGCTGTTTTTT. Residues: CASRGLNTGELFF.

The rearrangement links TRBV7-6 to TRBJ2-7; 7 nucleotides agree with TRBD2. J lost 6 bases, V lost 1 base, and 6 bases had no gene match. The length of the CDR3 is 14 residues. From germline, CDR1 is SGHVS and CDR2 FNYEAQ. CDR3 protein: CASSLVLAGGEQYF. The DNA of the CDR3 is TGTGCCAGCAGCTTAGTATTAGCGGGCGGCGAGCAGTACTTC.

The genes are TRBV7-2 and TRBJ2-7, with D unresolved. The CDR3 spans 14 residues. Trimming stripped 2 bases from V and 6 bases from J, with 14 bases between. Germline V gives CDR1 SGHTA, CDR2 FQGNSA. For the CDR3, the DNA is TGTGCCAGCAGCTTACTTCTTTCAGAAACCGAGCAGTACTTC. Translating it yields CASSLLLSETEQYF.

CDR3 coding DNA: TGTGCCAGCAGTTACTCCGGCAGGCTGAGCACAGATACGCAGTATTTT. Protein sequence: CASSYSGRLSTDTQYF. The chain carries TRBV6-6 and TRBJ2-3; no reliable D call. Germline V gene data show CDR1 as MNHNY and CDR2 as SVGAGI (reference sequence). The CDR3 is 16 amino acids. V was cut by 0 bases and J by 0 bases, with 10 bases left in between.

The V call is TRBV25-1, the J call TRBJ1-1; 8 nucleotides line up with TRBD1. The CDR3 is 15 amino acids. The germline CDR1 and CDR2 sequences are MGHDK and SYGVNS. Unmatched junction bases numbered 7, after V lost 4 bases and J lost 3 bases. The CDR3 bases are TGTGCCAGCAGTGTTCCAGGGGGCCTAGACACTGAAGCTTTCTTT. Protein: CASSVPGGLDTEAFF.